The 19 T cell receptor beta chains below come from one sample, sequenced in a study of T cell responses to AZD1222 COVID-19 vaccine. Assay used: immunoSEQ multiplex PCR; TCRdb lists only in-frame clones, some missing. The sample lists about 130,000 clones, approximately 91% occurring once. The sequenced sample was peripheral blood, obtained 28 days after the second AZD1222 dose. These receptor sequences come from an adult who received the AZD1222 COVID-19 vaccine.

The chain links TRBV19 to TRBJ1-2; 7 nucleotides agree with TRBD1. This CDR3 has 15 residues. Looked up from germline, CDR1 is LNHDA and CDR2 is SQIVND (reference sequence). V lost 1 base, J lost 4 bases, and 6 bases stayed unmatched. The CDR3 nucleotides read TGTGCCAGTAGTATAGTTCACAGGGGAGGCTATGGCTACACCTTC. Protein product: CASSIVHRGGYGYTF.

V usage is TRBV7-9 and J usage is TRBJ2-1; 14 bases match TRBD2. V lost 6 bases and J lost 1; bases outside the gene matches: 8. Germline V lookup: CDR1 SEHNR, CDR2 FQNEAQ (reference sequence). CDR3 size: 18 residues. For the CDR3, the DNA is TGTGCCAGCAGTCTTTGGACTAGCGGGAGGAGTTCCTACAATGAGCAGTTCTTC. It yields the protein CASSLWTSGRSSYNEQFF.

This clone was observed once. This chain connects TRBV5-4 to TRBJ1-1; 9 bases are shared with TRBD1. Germline CDR1 SGHNT, CDR2 YYREEE (reference sequence). V dropped 2 bases and J dropped 5; count of bases not matched to a gene: 7. The CDR3 covers 15 residues. The CDR3 region has the DNA TGTGCCAGCAGCTTCCGGGACAGGGTAGGGACTGAAGCTTTCTTT. Its protein product is CASSFRDRVGTEAFF.

The chain uses TRBV29-1 and TRBJ1-1, with D tentatively TRBD1 (5 bases). V was shortened by 3 bases and J by 2 bases, with 10 bases between the two germline ends. Germline V gene data show CDR1 as SQVTM and CDR2 as ANQGSEA. This CDR3 contains 13 residues. CDR3 sequence reads: CSVEEGTNTEAFF. Here the CDR3 DNA reads TGCAGCGTTGAGGAGGGGACCAACACTGAAGCTTTCTTT.

The chain carries TRBV7-6 and TRBJ2-1, with D perhaps TRBD1 or TRBD2 (5 bases each). This CDR3 is 16 amino acids long. Trimming took 4 bases from V and 0 from J, leaving 13 bases between them. Germline values: CDR1 SGHVS, CDR2 FNYEAQ. This chain's CDR3 is CASSSGPTSSYNEQFF. The CDR3 DNA reads TGTGCCAGCAGCTCGGGGCCCACAAGCTCCTACAATGAGCAGTTCTTC.

The J gene is TRBJ1-5, the V gene TRBV6-1; 10 bases align to TRBD1. The CDR3 sequence is 16 residues long. With 4 bases clipped from V and 2 bases from J, the junction kept 5 bases outside the gene matches. Looked up from germline, CDR1 is MNHNS and CDR2 is SASEGT. CDR3 sequence: CASSVGTGAGNQPQHF. The CDR3 DNA follows: TGTGCCAGCAGTGTAGGGACAGGGGCGGGCAATCAGCCCCAGCATTTT.

This chain links TRBV2 with TRBJ1-6; D call uncertain. CDR1 and CDR2 (germline): SNHLY, FYNNEI. V was pared by 4 bases and J by 5 bases, with 18 bases between. There are 17 residues in the CDR3. The CDR3, as DNA: TGTGCCAGCAGTGGGTCAGGAGCCTTCCCCAATAATTCACCCCTCCACTTT. Translated, it gives CASSGSGAFPNNSPLHF.

This chain links TRBV2 with TRBJ2-3, with TRBD2 matching over 8 bases. V lost 3 bases to trimming and J lost 2 bases; unmatched junction nucleotides: 7. The CDR3 runs 16 residues. The germline gives CDR1 SNHLY, CDR2 FYNNEI. The CDR3 region has the DNA TGTGCCAGCAGTGATATCGGGGGGGGCAACACAGATACGCAGTATTTT. Translating it yields CASSDIGGGNTDTQYF.

For the CDR3, the DNA is TGTGCCAGCAGCCATCCCGGGACTAGCGGGTTCCAAGAGACCCAGTACTTC. This codes for CASSHPGTSGFQETQYF. The rearrangement links TRBV3-1 (or the pseudogene TRBV3-2) to TRBJ2-5, with TRBD2 identical over 12 bases. Germline V lookup: CDR1 LGHDT, CDR2 YNNKEL (reference sequence). The CDR3 runs to 17 residues. V lost 3 bases, J lost 1 base, and 6 bases stayed unmatched.

This clone was detected a few times. The chain is built from TRBV11-3 and TRBJ1-2, with D maybe TRBD1 (6 bases). The CDR3 extends over 12 amino acids. The V end was cut by 5 bases, the J end by 5 bases, with 9 bases between. Germline-derived CDR1 and CDR2 are SGHNT and YENEEA. CDR3 region: CASSLGQYGYTF. The CDR3 DNA reads as TGTGCCAGCAGCCTCGGACAGTATGGCTACACCTTC.

The chain has TRBV3-1 (or the pseudogene TRBV3-2) and TRBJ1-1, with D tentatively TRBD1 (6 bases). V lost 6 bases to trimming and J lost 0 bases, with 11 bases between them. The CDR3 runs 14 residues. Germline-derived CDR1 and CDR2 are LGHDT and YNNKEL (reference sequence). The CDR3 coding sequence is TGTGCCAGCAGTCCCACAGGGATGAACACTGAAGCTTTCTTT. The encoded protein is CASSPTGMNTEAFF.

This CDR3 is CASSWDRESSYEQYF. The CDR3 bases are TGTGCCAGCAGCTGGGACAGGGAAAGCTCCTACGAGCAGTACTTC. The chain couples TRBV5-6 to TRBJ2-7; 9 positions agree with TRBD1. V trimming: 3 bases; J trimming: 0 bases; junction bases outside the gene matches: 4. CDR3 size: 15 residues. Germline CDR1 is SGHDT and CDR2 is YYEEEE. The whole variable domain, filled in from reference TRBV5-6 and TRBJ2-7, reads DAGVTQSPTHLIKTRGQQVTLRCSPKSGHDTVSWYQQALGQGPQFIFQYYEEEERQRGNFPDRFSGHQFPNYSSELNVNALLLGDSALYLCASSWDRESSYEQYFGPGTRLTVT.

This clone has a single count. Distinct nucleotide sequences in the sample also encode this CDR3. The rearrangement joins TRBV30 to TRBJ2-7; D is undetermined. V was pared by 0 bases and J by 2 bases, with 2 bases between. The germline V gene has CDR1 GTSNPN and CDR2 SVGIG (reference sequence). The CDR3 covers 11 residues. Here the CDR3 reads CAWSVAYEQYF. The CDR3 nucleotides read TGTGCCTGGAGTGTTGCCTACGAGCAGTACTTC.

This clone was detected a few times. The chain recombines TRBV18 with TRBJ2-1; 7 nucleotides match TRBD1. Losses at the gene ends were 3 bases for V and 5 bases for J; bases not matched to a gene: 7. This CDR3 contains 15 residues. The V gene's germline CDR1 is KGHSH and CDR2 LQKENI. The CDR3 loop reads CASSPLTGFDNEQFF. The CDR3 region has the DNA TGTGCCAGCTCACCCCTGACAGGGTTTGACAATGAGCAGTTCTTC.

The rearrangement uses TRBV7-2 and TRBJ1-5; D may be TRBD1 (6 bases). The germline V gene encodes CDR1 SGHTA and CDR2 FQGNSA. CDR3 length equals 15 residues. Trimming removed 4 bases from V and 6 bases from J, with 16 bases in between. The chain's CDR3 is CASSWLQGFGQPQHF. The CDR3, as DNA: TGTGCCAGCAGCTGGCTACAGGGTTTTGGTCAGCCCCAGCATTTT. Supplemented by reference TRBV7-2 and TRBJ1-5, the full variable domain reads GAGVSQSPSNKVTEKGKDVELRCDPISGHTALYWYRQSLGQGLEFLIYFQGNSAPDKSGLPSDRFSAERTGGSVSTLTIQRTQQEDSAVYLCASSWLQGFGQPQHFGDGTRLSIL.

For the CDR3, the DNA is TGTGCCAGCACTCCGGGGGTGCGGGGGACTACCGGGGAGCTGTTTTTT. This codes for CASTPGVRGTTGELFF. The V and J genes are TRBV7-3 and TRBJ2-2; 7 positions match TRBD2. The CDR3 extends over 16 amino acids. V was pared by 7 bases and J by 5 bases, with 13 bases of the junction left unmatched. Per the germline V gene, CDR1 is SGHTA and CDR2 is FQGTGA.

In DNA form, the CDR3 reads TGTGCCAGCAGTTCCGGGGAGGGCAAAAACATTCAGTACTTC. Protein sequence: CASSSGEGKNIQYF. This rearrangement joins TRBV28 to TRBJ2-4, with TRBD2 matching 7 bases. The germline CDR1 and CDR2 sequences are MDHEN and SYDVKM. The CDR3 covers 14 residues. V shed 4 bases and J 3 bases; nucleotides not matched to a gene: 3.

This clone was seen only once. This chain uses TRBV5-1 with TRBJ1-2, with a weak D call TRBD1 (6 bases). The CDR3 is 14 residues long. Per the germline V gene, CDR1 is SGHRS and CDR2 is YFSETQ. The germline V and J ends were trimmed by 1 base and 8 bases, with 15 bases remaining between them. In DNA, the CDR3 is TGCGCCAGCAGCTTGAACAGGGAGTTCGGCGGCTACACCTTC. Its protein product is CASSLNREFGGYTF.

The chain has TRBV11-2 and TRBJ2-1; TRBD2 matches at 8 bases. The trim removed 5 bases at V and 1 base at J, leaving 10 bases unmatched. Germline V lookup: CDR1 SGHAT, CDR2 FQNNGV. There are 17 residues in the CDR3. CDR3 coding DNA: TGTGCCAGCAGCACCCGAAGGGCGGGGGGTTCCTACAATGAGCAGTTCTTC. This encodes CASSTRRAGGSYNEQFF.